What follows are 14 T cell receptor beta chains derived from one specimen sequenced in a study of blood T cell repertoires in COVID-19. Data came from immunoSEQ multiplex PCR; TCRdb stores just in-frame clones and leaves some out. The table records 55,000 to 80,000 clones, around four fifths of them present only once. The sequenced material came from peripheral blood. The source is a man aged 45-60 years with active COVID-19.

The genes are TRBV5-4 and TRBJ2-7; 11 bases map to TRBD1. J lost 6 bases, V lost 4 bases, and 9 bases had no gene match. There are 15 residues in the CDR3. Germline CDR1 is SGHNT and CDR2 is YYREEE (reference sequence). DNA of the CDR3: TGTGCCAGCAGCAAGAGCCGGGACAGGGGGTCCGAGCAGTACTTC. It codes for CASSKSRDRGSEQYF.

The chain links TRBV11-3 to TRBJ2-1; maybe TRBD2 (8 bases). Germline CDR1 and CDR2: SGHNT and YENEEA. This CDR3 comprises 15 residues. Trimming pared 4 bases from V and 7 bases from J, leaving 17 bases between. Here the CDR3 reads CASSWTGGGLNEQFF. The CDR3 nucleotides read TGTGCCAGCAGCTGGACGGGAGGGGGCCTAAATGAGCAGTTCTTC.

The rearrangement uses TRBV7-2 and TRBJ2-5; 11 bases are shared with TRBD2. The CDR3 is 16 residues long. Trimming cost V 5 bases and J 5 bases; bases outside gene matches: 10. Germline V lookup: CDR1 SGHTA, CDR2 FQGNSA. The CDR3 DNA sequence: TGTGCCAGCAGCCCCCACCTAGCGGGAGGTGAGGAGACCCAGTACTTC. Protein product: CASSPHLAGGEETQYF.

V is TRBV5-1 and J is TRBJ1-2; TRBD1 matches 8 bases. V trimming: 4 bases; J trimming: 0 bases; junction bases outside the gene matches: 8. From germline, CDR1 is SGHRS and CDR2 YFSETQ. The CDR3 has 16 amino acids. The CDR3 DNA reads TGCGCCAGCAGCGTCCAGGGGGCGTCAGCTAACTATGGCTACACCTTC. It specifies CASSVQGASANYGYTF.

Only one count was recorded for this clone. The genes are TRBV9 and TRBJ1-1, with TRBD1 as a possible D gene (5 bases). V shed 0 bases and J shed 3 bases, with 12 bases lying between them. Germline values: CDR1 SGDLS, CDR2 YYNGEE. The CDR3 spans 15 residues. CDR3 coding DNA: TGTGCCAGCAGCGTAGAAGGCAGGGTTGACACTGAAGCTTTCTTT. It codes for CASSVEGRVDTEAFF.

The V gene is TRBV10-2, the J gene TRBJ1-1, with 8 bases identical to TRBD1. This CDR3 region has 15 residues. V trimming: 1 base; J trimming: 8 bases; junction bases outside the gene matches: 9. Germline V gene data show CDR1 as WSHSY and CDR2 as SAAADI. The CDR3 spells CASSEWGQVRSEAFF. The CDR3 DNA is TGCGCCAGCAGTGAGTGGGGACAGGTTCGATCCGAAGCTTTCTTT.

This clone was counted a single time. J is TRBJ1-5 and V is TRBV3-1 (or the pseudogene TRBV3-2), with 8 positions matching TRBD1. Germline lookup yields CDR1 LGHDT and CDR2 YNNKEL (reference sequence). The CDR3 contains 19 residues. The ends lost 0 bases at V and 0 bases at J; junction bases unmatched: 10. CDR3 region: CASSQDLGDRTYSNQPQHF. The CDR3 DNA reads TGTGCCAGCAGCCAAGATCTCGGGGACAGGACATATAGCAATCAGCCCCAGCATTTT.

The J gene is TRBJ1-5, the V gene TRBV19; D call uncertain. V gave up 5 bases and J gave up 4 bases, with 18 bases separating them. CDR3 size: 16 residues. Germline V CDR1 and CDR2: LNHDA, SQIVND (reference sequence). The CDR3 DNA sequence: TGTGCCAGTAGTTTTTCACCCTACGGAGCGAATCAGCCCCAGCATTTT. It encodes CASSFSPYGANQPQHF.

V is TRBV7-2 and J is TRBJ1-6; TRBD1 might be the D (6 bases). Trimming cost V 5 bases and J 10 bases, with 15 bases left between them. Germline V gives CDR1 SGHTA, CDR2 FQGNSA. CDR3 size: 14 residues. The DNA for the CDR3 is TGTGCCAGCAGCCTACAGGGAGTGCGCTCACCCCTCCACTTT. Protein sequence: CASSLQGVRSPLHF.

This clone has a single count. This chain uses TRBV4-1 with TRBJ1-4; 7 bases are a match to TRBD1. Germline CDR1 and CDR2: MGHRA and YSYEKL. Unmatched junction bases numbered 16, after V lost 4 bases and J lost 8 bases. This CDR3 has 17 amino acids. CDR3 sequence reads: CASSPVPGQPLEEKLFF. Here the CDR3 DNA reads TGCGCCAGCAGCCCCGTCCCGGGACAGCCCCTGGAGGAAAAACTGTTTTTT.

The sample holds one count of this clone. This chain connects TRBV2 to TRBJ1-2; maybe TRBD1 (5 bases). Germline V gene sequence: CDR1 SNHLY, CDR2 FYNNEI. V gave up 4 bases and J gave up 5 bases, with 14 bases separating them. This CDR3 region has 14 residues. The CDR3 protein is CASSVGERPYGYTF. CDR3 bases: TGTGCCAGCAGTGTAGGGGAAAGGCCTTATGGCTACACCTTC.

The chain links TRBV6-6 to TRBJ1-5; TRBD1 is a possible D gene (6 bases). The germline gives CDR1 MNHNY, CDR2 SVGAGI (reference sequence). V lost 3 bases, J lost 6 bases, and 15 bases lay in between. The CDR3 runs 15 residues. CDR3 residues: CASSYNRVVGQPQHF. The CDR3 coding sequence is TGTGCCAGCAGTTATAACAGGGTGGTGGGTCAGCCCCAGCATTTT.

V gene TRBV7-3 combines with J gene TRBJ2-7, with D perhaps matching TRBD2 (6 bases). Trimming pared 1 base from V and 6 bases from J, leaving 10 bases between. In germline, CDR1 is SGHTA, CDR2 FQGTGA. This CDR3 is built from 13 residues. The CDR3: CASSLSRGSEQYF. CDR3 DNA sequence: TGTGCCAGCAGCTTAAGTCGGGGGAGCGAGCAGTACTTC. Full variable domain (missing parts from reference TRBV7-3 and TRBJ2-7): GAGVSQTPSNKVTEKGKYVELRCDPISGHTALYWYRQSLGQGPEFLIYFQGTGAADDSGLPNDRFFAVRPEGSVSTLKIQRTERGDSAVYLCASSLSRGSEQYFGPGTRLTVT.

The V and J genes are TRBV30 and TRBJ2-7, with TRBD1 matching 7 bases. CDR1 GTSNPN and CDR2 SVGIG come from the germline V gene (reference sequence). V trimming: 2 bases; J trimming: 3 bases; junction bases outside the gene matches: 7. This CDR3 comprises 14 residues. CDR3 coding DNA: TGTGCCTGGAGTCCCGGGACAGTGCTCTACGAGCAGTACTTC. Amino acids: CAWSPGTVLYEQYF.